This record looks at one T cell receptor beta chain sequence and its context. The antigen is unknown. This sample is part of a study of shared clonotypes between healthy human individuals. Study information: Researchers assigned three CD4 naive, three CD4 memory, two CD8 naive and one CD8 memory plate to each donor.

Broader study findings: A handful of donors held approximately 4.6% of naive CD4 clonotypes in common.

The CDR3 consists of 11 residues. V lost 4 bases to trimming and J lost 8 bases, with 11 bases between them. From germline, CDR1 is SQVTM and CDR2 ANQGSEA. Generated by immunoSEQ multiplex PCR, the TCRdb table keeps only in-frame clones and is missing some. The table records 740,000 or so clones, less than 80% of them present only once. Free of recent acute infections or vaccinations, the donors were healthy HIV-negative adults. Sequenced material: memory CD4+ T cells sorted from blood. Regarding subset: CD45RA-negative fraction. The TCR sequence derives from a woman in her twenties or thirties in good health. The gene calls are TRBV29-1 and TRBJ1-2; D is unclear. CDR3 residues: CSVGGIEGYTF. The CDR3 nucleotides are TGCAGCGTTGGAGGTATTGAGGGCTACACCTTC.